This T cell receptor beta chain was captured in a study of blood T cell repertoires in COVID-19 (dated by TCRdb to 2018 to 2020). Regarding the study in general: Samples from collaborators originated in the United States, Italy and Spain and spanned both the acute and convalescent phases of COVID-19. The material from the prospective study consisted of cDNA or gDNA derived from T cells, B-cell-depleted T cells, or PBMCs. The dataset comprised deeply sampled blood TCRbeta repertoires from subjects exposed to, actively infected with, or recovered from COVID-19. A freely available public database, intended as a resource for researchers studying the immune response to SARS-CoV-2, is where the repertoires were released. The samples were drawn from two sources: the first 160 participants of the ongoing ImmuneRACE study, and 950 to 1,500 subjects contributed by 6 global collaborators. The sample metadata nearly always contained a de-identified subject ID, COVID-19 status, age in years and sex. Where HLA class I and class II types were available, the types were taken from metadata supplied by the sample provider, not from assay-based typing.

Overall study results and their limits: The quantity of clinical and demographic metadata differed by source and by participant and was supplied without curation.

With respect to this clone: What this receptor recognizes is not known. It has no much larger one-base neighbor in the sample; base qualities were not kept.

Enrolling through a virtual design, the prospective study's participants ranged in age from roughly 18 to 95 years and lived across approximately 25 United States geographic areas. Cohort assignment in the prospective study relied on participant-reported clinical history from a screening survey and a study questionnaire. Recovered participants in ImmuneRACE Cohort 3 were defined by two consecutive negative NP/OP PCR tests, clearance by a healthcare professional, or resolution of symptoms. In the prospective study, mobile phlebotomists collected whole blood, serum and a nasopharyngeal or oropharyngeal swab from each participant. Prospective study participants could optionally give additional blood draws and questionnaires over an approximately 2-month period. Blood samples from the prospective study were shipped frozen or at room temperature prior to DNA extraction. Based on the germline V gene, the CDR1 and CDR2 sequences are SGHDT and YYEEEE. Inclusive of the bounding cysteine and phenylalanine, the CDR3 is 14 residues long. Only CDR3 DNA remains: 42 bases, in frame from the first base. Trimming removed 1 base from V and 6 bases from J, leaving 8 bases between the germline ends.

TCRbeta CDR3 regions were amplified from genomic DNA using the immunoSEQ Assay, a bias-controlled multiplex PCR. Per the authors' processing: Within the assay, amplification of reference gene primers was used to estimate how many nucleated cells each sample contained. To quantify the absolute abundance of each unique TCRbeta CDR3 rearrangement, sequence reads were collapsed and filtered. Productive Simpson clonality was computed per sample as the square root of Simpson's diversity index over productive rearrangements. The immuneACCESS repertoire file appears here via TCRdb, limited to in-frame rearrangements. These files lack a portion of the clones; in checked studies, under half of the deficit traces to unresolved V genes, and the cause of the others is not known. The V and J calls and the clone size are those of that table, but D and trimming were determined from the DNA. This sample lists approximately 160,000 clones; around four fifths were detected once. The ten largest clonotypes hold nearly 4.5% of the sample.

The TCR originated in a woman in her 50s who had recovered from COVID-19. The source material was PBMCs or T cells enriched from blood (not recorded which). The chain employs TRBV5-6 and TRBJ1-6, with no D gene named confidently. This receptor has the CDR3 CASSLWQTNSPLHF. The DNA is TGTGCCAGCAGCTTGTGGCAAACTAATTCACCCCTCCACTTT. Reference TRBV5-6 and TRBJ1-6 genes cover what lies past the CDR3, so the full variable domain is DAGVTQSPTHLIKTRGQQVTLRCSPKSGHDTVSWYQQALGQGPQFIFQYYEEEERQRGNFPDRFSGHQFPNYSSELNVNALLLGDSALYLCASSLWQTNSPLHFGNGTRLTVT.